Each of the 26 T cell receptor beta chains below was sequenced from the same sample in a study of blood T cell repertoires in COVID-19 (dated by TCRdb to between 2020 and 2021). Libraries came from the immunoSEQ multiplex PCR assay. Held by TCRdb, this immuneACCESS table contains in-frame sequences only and omits some clones. Under half of the omission traces to an unresolved V gene where checked; the cause of the rest is unknown. The sample table holds a few hundred thousand clones, of which approximately 86% were seen once. Together, the top ten hold over 6% of the sample. Source material: peripheral blood. These TCRs come from an older woman with active or convalescent COVID-19.

This clone appeared once. This chain joins TRBV12-3 or TRBV12-4 and TRBJ1-1; D possibly corresponds to TRBD1 (5 bases). The ends were cut back, 6 bases at V and 1 base at J, with 9 bases in the middle. The CDR3 length is 13 residues. In DNA, the CDR3 is TGTGCCAGCAGCGACAGTCCGAACACTGAAGCTTTCTTT. Protein product: CASSDSPNTEAFF.

The chain carries TRBV21-1 and TRBJ1-1; TRBD1, the table's D call, lacks a check against the DNA. TRBV21-1 constitutes a pseudogene. The CDR3 consists of 13 residues. CDR3 sequence: CASTLDRNTEAFF. The CDR3 nucleotides read TGTGCCAGCACCCTCGACAGGAACACTGAAGCTTTCTTT.

J is TRBJ2-7 and V is TRBV7-8; 9 positions agree with TRBD1. In germline, CDR1 is SGHVS, CDR2 FQNEAQ. This CDR3 has 15 amino acids. Trimming cost V 2 bases and J 3 bases; bases outside gene matches: 5. The CDR3 bases are TGTGCCAGCAGCTTAATTGGGACAGGGCTCTACGAGCAGTACTTC. Amino acids: CASSLIGTGLYEQYF.

V gene TRBV19 combines with J gene TRBJ2-7, with 8 bases aligning to TRBD1. CDR1 is LNHDA, CDR2 SQIVND, per germline (reference sequence). J gave up 2 bases and V 6 bases, and 6 bases lay outside the gene matches. There are 14 residues in the CDR3. The CDR3 region has the DNA TGTGCCAGTAGCGTCGACAGGGGAACCTACGAGCAGTACTTC. This gives the protein CASSVDRGTYEQYF.

This chain uses TRBV24-1 with TRBJ2-3; 13 positions match TRBD2. Losses at the gene ends were 3 bases for V and 2 bases for J; bases not matched to a gene: 4. Germline-derived CDR1 and CDR2 are KGHDR and SFDVKD. The CDR3 covers 17 residues. CDR3 sequence (DNA): TGTGCCACCAGTGATCGGACTAGCGGGGGCCCCACAGATACGCAGTATTTT. Its protein is CATSDRTSGGPTDTQYF.

The rearrangement uses TRBV29-1 and TRBJ2-5; possible D gene TRBD2, 6 bases. The CDR3 runs to 14 residues. Trimming took 3 bases from V and 3 from J, leaving 14 bases between them. Germline CDR1 reads SQVTM; CDR2 reads ANQGSEA. CDR3 region: CSVDQGLGKETQYF. The DNA of the CDR3 is TGCAGCGTTGACCAGGGACTCGGTAAAGAGACCCAGTACTTC.

As to this clone: Germline and junction disagree at one end, which may indicate a read error. The chain combines TRBV29-1 with TRBJ2-1, with D maybe TRBD1 (6 bases). Germline lookup yields CDR1 SQVTM and CDR2 ANQGSEA. This CDR3 is 12 amino acids long. The CDR3 protein is CSSGTPYDEQFF. CDR3 coding DNA: TGCAGCTCCGGGACACCCTACGATGAGCAGTTCTTC.

V gene TRBV7-3 combines with J gene TRBJ2-3; the D gene is possibly TRBD2 (5 bases). Trimming cost V 1 base and J 3 bases, with 11 bases left between them. Germline CDR1 is SGHTA and CDR2 is FQGTGA. This CDR3 region has 15 residues. The CDR3 sequence is CASSLNGIYTDTQYF. CDR3 sequence (DNA): TGTGCCAGCAGCTTAAACGGGATATATACAGATACGCAGTATTTT.

The chain uses TRBV4-3 and TRBJ2-7; weak D call: TRBD1 (6 bases). The germline V and J ends were trimmed by 4 bases and 1 base, with 14 bases remaining between them. The CDR3 contains 15 residues. The V gene's germline CDR1 is LGHNA and CDR2 YSLEER. CDR3 in DNA: TGCGCCAGCAGCCTGCGACAGGAACCGTCCTACGAGCAGTACTTC. Its translation is CASSLRQEPSYEQYF.

This chain links TRBV10-2 with TRBJ2-7; maybe TRBD1 (5 bases). Trimming took 6 bases from V and 4 from J, leaving 19 bases between them. The V gene's germline CDR1 is WSHSY and CDR2 SAAADI. The CDR3 length is 15 residues. CDR3 residues: CASSHRQAGGYEQYF. The DNA for the CDR3 is TGCGCCAGCAGCCACAGGCAGGCCGGTGGGTACGAGCAGTACTTC.

The chain recombines TRBV10-1 with TRBJ1-1; TRBD1 might be the D (5 bases). CDR3 length: 13 amino acids. Trimming took 8 bases from V and 3 from J, leaving 13 bases between them. Germline CDR1 reads WNHNN; CDR2 reads SYGVQD (reference sequence). CDR3 DNA: TGCGCCAGCGCACGGGGGAGGGACACTGAAGCTTTCTTT. The encoded protein is CASARGRDTEAFF.

The chain has TRBV7-9 and TRBJ2-2; perhaps TRBD1 as D (6 bases). Germline assignment: CDR1 SEHNR and CDR2 FQNEAQ (reference sequence). The CDR3 is 13 residues long. V lost 8 bases, J lost 3 bases, and 10 bases lay in between. The CDR3 sequence: CASHRADTGELFF. Written as DNA, the CDR3 is TGTGCCAGCCACAGGGCGGACACCGGGGAGCTGTTTTTT.

The chain has TRBV18 and TRBJ1-1, with D unclear. V lost 0 bases to trimming and J lost 4 bases, with 6 bases between them. The CDR3 length is 13 residues. Germline values: CDR1 KGHSH, CDR2 LQKENI. The CDR3 sequence: CASSPPTVTEAFF. CDR3 bases: TGTGCCAGCTCACCACCCACAGTCACTGAAGCTTTCTTT. The variable domain in full, completed from reference TRBV18 and TRBJ1-1, reads NAGVMQNPRHLVRRRGQEARLRCSPMKGHSHVYWYRQLPEEGLKFMVYLQKENIIDESGMPKERFSAEFPKEGPSILRIQQVVRGDSAAYFCASSPPTVTEAFFGQGTRLTVV.

The DNA for the CDR3 is TGTGCCAGCAGTGACCGGGGACATTATAATTCACCCCTCCACTTT. Protein product: CASSDRGHYNSPLHF. The chain links TRBV6-1 to TRBJ1-6; perhaps TRBD1 as D (6 bases). V was trimmed by 3 bases and J by 4 bases, leaving 10 bases between them. The CDR3 is made up of 15 amino acids. Germline CDR1 MNHNS, CDR2 SASEGT.

The chain is built from TRBV12-3 or TRBV12-4 and TRBJ1-2; D is uncertain. V lost 5 bases, J lost 8 bases, and 12 bases lay in between. This CDR3 has 12 amino acids. CDR3 protein: CASSLRTGGYTF. CDR3 coding DNA: TGTGCCAGCAGTCTTCGGACGGGAGGCTACACCTTC.

Here the CDR3 reads CASQEAGDPGKKLFF. The CDR3 DNA reads as TGCGCCAGCCAGGAGGCGGGGGACCCTGGGAAAAAACTGTTTTTT. The chain has TRBV10-1 and TRBJ1-4; possibly TRBD1 for D (5 bases). V lost 8 bases to trimming and J lost 9 bases, with 22 bases between them. Germline V CDR1 and CDR2: WNHNN, SYGVQD (reference sequence). This CDR3 is 15 amino acids long.

The CDR3 region has the DNA TGTGCCAGCAGTGATGAGACAGGGGTGGCGAGTGGCTACACCTTC. Its translation: CASSDETGVASGYTF. The chain uses TRBV6-4 and TRBJ1-2; TRBD1 agrees at 8 bases. CDR3 length equals 15 residues. CDR1 is MRHNA, CDR2 SNTAGT, per germline. Trimming cost V 3 bases and J 7 bases; bases outside gene matches: 10.

V gene TRBV7-2 combines with J gene TRBJ1-1, with 8 bases matching TRBD1. CDR3 size: 14 residues. Germline CDR1 is SGHTA and CDR2 is FQGNSA. V lost 3 bases, J lost 6 bases, and 6 bases stayed unmatched. CDR3: CASSLGDRTAEAFF. In nucleotides, the CDR3 is TGTGCCAGCAGCTTGGGGGACAGGACGGCTGAAGCTTTCTTT.

The V gene is TRBV10-2, the J gene TRBJ1-5, with no clear D. This CDR3 has 14 amino acids. V was pared by 4 bases and J by 2 bases, with 9 bases between. From germline, CDR1 is WSHSY and CDR2 SAAADI. Here the CDR3 reads CASSAGYGNQPQHF. As DNA, the CDR3 is TGCGCCAGCAGTGCGGGGTACGGCAATCAGCCCCAGCATTTT.

This clone was recorded a few times. This sequence joins TRBV9 and TRBJ1-1, with D perhaps TRBD1 (5 bases). The V gene's germline CDR1 is SGDLS and CDR2 YYNGEE. V was clipped by 4 bases and J by 5 bases, with 21 bases between them. The CDR3 consists of 16 residues. CDR3: CASSPPWGVGRTEAFF. The CDR3 coding sequence is TGTGCCAGCAGCCCCCCATGGGGGGTAGGTCGGACTGAAGCTTTCTTT.

This clone was counted a single time. This chain connects TRBV10-3 to TRBJ1-2; D is unresolved. CDR1 and CDR2 (germline): ENHRY, SYGVKD. Trimming removed 2 bases at V and 8 bases at J, with 15 bases between. The CDR3 totals 14 residues. CDR3 loop: CAISEGEVDRGYTF. DNA of the CDR3: TGTGCCATCAGTGAGGGGGAGGTAGACCGAGGCTACACCTTC.

This sequence joins TRBV7-9 and TRBJ1-6, with D uncertain. CDR1 is SEHNR and CDR2 is FQNEAQ in the germline V gene (reference sequence). Trimming removed 6 bases at V and 7 bases at J, with 10 bases between. This CDR3 is built from 13 residues. CDR3 amino acids: CASSVTENSPLHF. CDR3 DNA: TGTGCCAGCAGTGTAACAGAAAATTCACCCCTCCACTTT.

This clone showed up just a few times. V gene TRBV18 combines with J gene TRBJ1-3, with D uncertain. Trimming removed 0 bases at V and 2 bases at J, with 2 bases between. Looked up from germline, CDR1 is KGHSH and CDR2 is LQKENI. The length of the CDR3 is 13 residues. The DNA of the CDR3 is TGTGCCAGCTCACCACCTACTGGAAACACCATATATTTT. It codes for CASSPPTGNTIYF. Together with reference TRBV18 and TRBJ1-3, the CDR3 gives the full variable domain: NAGVMQNPRHLVRRRGQEARLRCSPMKGHSHVYWYRQLPEEGLKFMVYLQKENIIDESGMPKERFSAEFPKEGPSILRIQQVVRGDSAAYFCASSPPTGNTIYFGEGSWLTVV.

Only one count was recorded for this clone. The rearrangement joins TRBV10-3 to TRBJ1-2; D is unresolved. V shed 2 bases and J shed 1 base, with 8 bases lying between them. This CDR3 contains 14 residues. Germline V gene lookup returns CDR1 ENHRY and CDR2 SYGVKD. The chain's CDR3 is CAISEDSINYGYTF. The CDR3 nucleotides are TGTGCCATCAGTGAGGACTCTATTAACTATGGCTACACCTTC.

The rearrangement joins TRBV28 to TRBJ1-6; the match to TRBD1 covers 7 bases. Losses at the gene ends were 6 bases for V and 7 bases for J; bases not matched to a gene: 6. CDR1 MDHEN and CDR2 SYDVKM come from the germline V gene. CDR3 length: 14 residues. The CDR3 sequence is CASSPTGPNSPLHF. Written as DNA, the CDR3 is TGTGCCAGCAGCCCGACAGGGCCAAATTCACCCCTCCACTTT.

This chain links TRBV12-3 or TRBV12-4 with TRBJ2-5, with D perhaps TRBD2 (5 bases). The length of the CDR3 is 12 residues. V was cut by 3 bases and J by 3 bases, with 5 bases left in between. CDR3 in amino acids: CASSLREETQYF. The DNA of the CDR3 is TGTGCCAGCAGTTTGAGGGAAGAGACCCAGTACTTC.